Shown below are 4 T cell receptor beta chains from a single sample sequenced in a study of blood T cell repertoires in COVID-19. Produced via immunoSEQ multiplex PCR; TCRdb's table is partial and in-frame only. The sample consists of fewer than 150,000 clones, over 75% of them appearing once. Sequencing was done on a sample of peripheral blood. These TCRs come from a woman in her 70s who had recovered from COVID-19.

DNA for the CDR3: TGTGCCAGCAGCCCCGGACAGGGGAGTAGCAATCAGCCCCAGCATTTT. This sequence encodes CASSPGQGSSNQPQHF. The chain links TRBV9 to TRBJ1-5; 9 nucleotides agree with TRBD1. This CDR3 comprises 16 residues. V shed 4 bases, J shed 0 bases, and the junction held 5 bases outside the gene matches. Germline CDR1 SGDLS, CDR2 YYNGEE.

V and J are TRBV2 and TRBJ1-2; 8 bases align to TRBD1. Germline-derived CDR1 and CDR2 are SNHLY and FYNNEI. The junction had 8 bases not matched to a gene; V was cut back by 6 bases and J by 8 bases. The CDR3 spans 13 residues. The CDR3 nucleotides are TGTGCCAGCAGCTCCCAGGGGGCGGTGGGCTACACCTTC. This gives the protein CASSSQGAVGYTF.

The chain joins TRBV7-7 to TRBJ2-1; D not certain. Deletions cut 4 bases from V and 10 bases from J, with 17 bases between. Germline V CDR1 and CDR2: SSHAT, FNYEAQ (reference sequence). CDR3 length: 14 residues. CDR3 nucleotide sequence: TGTGCCAGCAGCTCCCCGAGAGCGCCCCAGGAGCAGTTCTTC. Translated, it gives CASSSPRAPQEQFF.

The genes are TRBV6-5 and TRBJ2-7, with D tentatively TRBD1 (6 bases). From germline, CDR1 is MNHEY and CDR2 SVGAGI. V lost 8 bases and J 2 bases, leaving 13 bases between the germline ends. The CDR3 sequence is 13 residues long. CDR3 sequence reads: CASQRTAAYEQYF. The DNA of the CDR3 is TGTGCCAGCCAAAGGACAGCAGCCTACGAGCAGTACTTC.